The 22 T cell receptor beta chains presented below share a single source sample, sequenced in a study of vaccination effects on CD4 cells after COVID-19 (dated by TCRdb to between 2021 and 2024). The method was the immunoSEQ multiplex PCR assay. What TCRdb holds here is the immuneACCESS table cut down to in-frame rearrangements. Part of the clones is not present; checked against another copy, under half of the missing clones reflect an unresolved V gene, and the others are unexplained. This sample holds 60,000 to 90,000 clones; 80% to 85% were observed only once. Of the sample, 0.95% to 1.5% is held by the ten largest clones. In the ViraFEST assay, PBMC were stimulated with viral peptide pools, and TCR sequencing was then used to find antigen-specific CD4+ T cell clonotypes based on their expansion. After 10 to 11 days of culture, CD4+ T cells were isolated with the EasySep CD4+ T cell isolation kit. Participants received two doses of either the BNT162b2 or the mRNA-1273 mRNA SARS-CoV-2 vaccine.

The antigens for these receptors are not known. The input for sequencing was CD4+ T cells from PBMCs cultured with HCoV-229E spike peptides, taken after COVID-19 vaccination. In the paper's terms, the cell subset or site label means: HCoV-229E spike overlapping peptide pool stimulation. Receptors were obtained from a human donor who received a COVID-19 vaccine.

This clone was detected once. The V gene is TRBV12-5, the J gene TRBJ2-5; TRBD2 might be the D (5 bases). CDR3 length: 16 amino acids. Looked up from germline, CDR1 is LGHNT and CDR2 is FRNRAP. Trimming pared 6 bases from V and 3 bases from J, leaving 20 bases between. The CDR3 reads CASGRTATLREETQYF. DNA of the CDR3: TGTGCTAGTGGCCGGACGGCGACTTTGAGGGAAGAGACCCAGTACTTC.

This chain connects TRBV6-2 or TRBV6-3 to TRBJ1-5; 8 bases agree with TRBD1. The trim removed 2 bases at V and 7 bases at J, leaving 4 bases unmatched. CDR1 is MNHEY and CDR2 is SVGEGT in the germline V gene. The CDR3 has 14 residues. The CDR3 sequence is CASSYVDRDQPQHF. CDR3 DNA: TGTGCCAGCAGTTACGTGGACAGGGACCAGCCCCAGCATTTT.

The rearrangement joins TRBV4-3 to TRBJ1-2; a weak D match, TRBD1 (6 bases). Trimming took 1 base from V and 3 from J, leaving 12 bases between them. Germline lookup yields CDR1 LGHNA and CDR2 YSLEER. The CDR3 sequence is 15 residues long. The CDR3, as DNA: TGCGCCAGCAGCCAAGTTTACAGGGAGGACTATGGCTACACCTTC. Residues: CASSQVYREDYGYTF.

The sample holds one count of this clone. The chain carries TRBV2 and TRBJ2-1; D is unresolved. Trimming took off 7 bases at V and 4 bases at J, with 14 bases between the two ends. The CDR3 is made up of 14 amino acids. Germline CDR1 SNHLY, CDR2 FYNNEI. The CDR3 protein is CASILEASYNEQFF. The CDR3 DNA follows: TGTGCCAGCATTCTCGAGGCGTCGTACAATGAGCAGTTCTTC.

This chain joins TRBV19 and TRBJ1-1; possibly TRBD1 for D (6 bases). The CDR3 covers 17 residues. The germline V and J ends were trimmed by 2 bases and 0 bases, with 16 bases remaining between them. CDR1 and CDR2 (germline): LNHDA, SQIVND (reference sequence). DNA of the CDR3: TGTGCCAGTAGTATACGGCAGGGGCCGACCATGAACACTGAAGCTTTCTTT. The encoded protein is CASSIRQGPTMNTEAFF.

This clone turned up a few times. CDR3 protein: CAISESGLQTYGYTF. The CDR3 DNA reads TGTGCCATCAGTGAGTCAGGGCTCCAGACCTATGGCTACACCTTC. The genes are TRBV10-3 and TRBJ1-2; D is uncertain. V lost 0 bases and J lost 4, with 12 bases in between. The CDR3 spans 15 residues. Per the germline V gene, CDR1 is ENHRY and CDR2 is SYGVKD.

The chain links TRBV7-8 to TRBJ1-1, with TRBD1 as a possible D gene (6 bases). The CDR3 is 14 residues long. Germline CDR1 SGHVS, CDR2 FQNEAQ. The V gene lost 5 bases and the J gene lost 4 bases, with 14 bases spanning the gap. This CDR3 reads CASSRTPGATEAFF. CDR3 bases: TGTGCCAGCAGCCGCACCCCAGGGGCCACTGAAGCTTTCTTT.

The rearrangement joins TRBV9 to TRBJ1-4; TRBD1 aligns across 8 bases. V lost 3 bases to trimming and J lost 5 bases; unmatched junction nucleotides: 9. CDR1 is SGDLS and CDR2 is YYNGEE in the germline V gene. The CDR3 spans 16 residues. CDR3 nucleotides: TGTGCCAGCAGCGCCTACCAGACAGGGGAGAATGAAAAACTGTTTTTT. Its translation: CASSAYQTGENEKLFF.

This rearrangement joins TRBV10-3 to TRBJ2-1; unclear D gene. V lost 0 bases, J lost 4 bases, and 10 bases lay in between. The CDR3 totals 15 residues. The V gene's germline CDR1 is ENHRY and CDR2 SYGVKD. CDR3 residues: CAISESVTAYNEQFF. The DNA for the CDR3 is TGTGCCATCAGTGAGTCCGTGACGGCTTACAATGAGCAGTTCTTC.

V and J are TRBV19 and TRBJ1-6; 9 bases align to TRBD1. Unmatched junction bases numbered 8, after V lost 4 bases and J lost 10 bases. The V gene's germline CDR1 is LNHDA and CDR2 SQIVND (reference sequence). This CDR3 region has 15 residues. This chain's CDR3 is CASSKPGQGWSPLHF. The CDR3 coding sequence is TGTGCCAGTAGTAAGCCGGGACAGGGATGGTCACCCCTCCACTTT.

V gene TRBV12-5 combines with J gene TRBJ1-5, with a possible D match to TRBD1 (5 bases). CDR3 length equals 14 residues. Trimming cost V 6 bases and J 7 bases, with 16 bases left between them. CDR1 is LGHNT, CDR2 FRNRAP, per germline. CDR3 loop: CASGGGGGNQPQHF. The CDR3 nucleotides read TGTGCTAGTGGCGGGGGGGGAGGGAACCAGCCCCAGCATTTT.

The CDR3 loop reads CASGTGGGDSKLFF. In nucleotides, the CDR3 is TGTGCCAGTGGGACAGGGGGCGGAGATTCAAAACTGTTTTTT. The rearrangement links TRBV19 to TRBJ1-4; 12 nucleotides align to TRBD1. The CDR3 is 14 amino acids. J was trimmed by 10 bases and V by 8 bases; bases with no gene match: 8. Germline CDR1 LNHDA, CDR2 SQIVND (reference sequence).

This chain uses TRBV10-3 with TRBJ1-5; D remains unclear. V was clipped by 2 bases and J by 6 bases, with 8 bases between them. The germline V gene encodes CDR1 ENHRY and CDR2 SYGVKD. The CDR3 covers 13 residues. CDR3 sequence reads: CAISEELGQPQHF. CDR3 DNA sequence: TGTGCCATCAGTGAGGAGCTGGGTCAGCCCCAGCATTTT.

The chain recombines TRBV4-1 with TRBJ2-3; 7 bases align to TRBD2. Losses at the gene ends were 0 bases for V and 2 bases for J; bases not matched to a gene: 14. Germline V CDR1 and CDR2: MGHRA, YSYEKL. This CDR3 has 19 residues. The DNA of the CDR3 is TGCGCCAGCAGCCAAGAGAGGGCCCTTGAGGGGAGGGACACAGATACGCAGTATTTT. Translating gives CASSQERALEGRDTDTQYF.

The chain carries TRBV7-3 and TRBJ2-5, with TRBD2 identical over 7 bases. The V and J ends lost 3 bases and 4 bases, in that order; junction bases with no gene match: 5. The CDR3 sequence is 14 residues long. Germline CDR1 and CDR2: SGHTA and FQGTGA. The CDR3 nucleotides are TGTGCCAGCAGCTTCGATGGGGGGGGAGAGACCCAGTACTTC. The encoded protein is CASSFDGGGETQYF. Variable domain in full (rest from reference TRBV7-3 and TRBJ2-5): GAGVSQTPSNKVTEKGKYVELRCDPISGHTALYWYRQSLGQGPEFLIYFQGTGAADDSGLPNDRFFAVRPEGSVSTLKIQRTERGDSAVYLCASSFDGGGETQYFGPGTRLLVL.

The chain combines TRBV6-5 with TRBJ1-2, with unresolved D. The V gene lost 8 bases and the J gene lost 5 bases, with 21 bases spanning the gap. The CDR3 is made up of 15 amino acids. Germline values: CDR1 MNHEY, CDR2 SVGAGI. CDR3 protein: CASPPDGSLRYGYTF. The DNA for the CDR3 is TGTGCCAGCCCACCAGACGGGTCCCTTCGGTATGGCTACACCTTC.

The genes are TRBV12-1 and TRBJ2-4. TRBV12-1 is a known pseudogene. The CDR3 has 16 residues. For the CDR3, the DNA is TGTGCCAGCAGCCCCAGGACAGAGGGGGAGGACAACATTCAGTACTTC. This sequence encodes CASSPRTEGEDNIQYF.

The chain employs TRBV7-3 and TRBJ2-7, with unresolved D. The germline V gene encodes CDR1 SGHTA and CDR2 FQGTGA. The CDR3 is 12 residues long. Between the trimmed V and J ends, which lost 5 bases and 5 bases, there was a span of 10 bases. DNA of the CDR3: TGTGCCAGCAGCCCGGGTGTGGACGAGCAGTACGTC. It encodes CASSPGVDEQYV.

The chain links TRBV6-1 to TRBJ2-3; the D gene is possibly TRBD2 (6 bases). CDR3 size: 15 residues. Trimming removed 1 base from V and 1 base from J, with 9 bases in between. Germline V gives CDR1 MNHNS, CDR2 SASEGT. CDR3 DNA: TGTGCCAGCAGTGAAGACGGGAGTGGCACAGATACGCAGTATTTT. Its translation: CASSEDGSGTDTQYF.

This clone turned up a few times. J is TRBJ1-2 and V is TRBV28, with 7 bases fitting TRBD1. CDR1 MDHEN and CDR2 SYDVKM come from the germline V gene. The CDR3 runs 13 residues. V shed 8 bases, J shed 4 bases, and the junction held 7 bases outside the gene matches. The CDR3 DNA reads as TGTGCCAGCCAGACGGGACAGTCCTATGGCTACACCTTC. It translates to CASQTGQSYGYTF.

The J gene is TRBJ2-3, the V gene TRBV10-3; no clear D gene. V was cut by 0 bases and J by 11 bases, with 15 bases left in between. Germline loops: CDR1 ENHRY, CDR2 SYGVKD. CDR3 size: 14 residues. The CDR3 DNA reads as TGTGCCATCAGTGAGTCTAAGACCCACGGCCAGCAGTATTTT. Encoded protein: CAISESKTHGQQYF.

This chain uses TRBV6-5 with TRBJ2-3; 7 nucleotides match TRBD1. The V gene end was trimmed by 2 bases and the J gene end by 3 bases; junction bases not matched to a gene: 8. Germline V gene data show CDR1 as MNHEY and CDR2 as SVGAGI. The CDR3 is 16 amino acids. The CDR3 sequence is CASSYEGGVVTDTQYF. CDR3 DNA: TGTGCCAGCAGTTACGAAGGGGGCGTCGTAACAGATACGCAGTATTTT.